The 32 T cell receptor beta chains presented below share a single source sample, sequenced in a study of beta chain features in type 1 diabetes (dated by TCRdb to between 2018 and 2020). These receptors lack a known antigen. The library was generated by the immunoSEQ multiplex PCR assay. The entire amount of isolated RNA was reverse transcribed using the High Capacity cDNA Reverse Transcription Kit, so the sequenced TCRB transcripts were expressed ones. TCRdb's version of the immuneACCESS table is confined to in-frame rearrangements and falls short of the full clone set. An unresolved V gene accounts for under half of the shortfall where checked; the remainder is of unknown origin. In this sample the table shows more than 100,000 clones, approximately 16% of which occur a single time. The ten largest make up 2% to 2.5% of the sample. The investigation overall reported the following: A moderate but significant shortening of TCRB CDR3 length was observed in type 1 diabetes patients in all four CD4+ subsets.

Specimen: central memory CD4+ T cells from blood. All receptors derive from a man in his thirties or forties with type 1 diabetes.

V usage is TRBV7-2 and J usage is TRBJ2-5; unclear D gene. The CDR3 loop spans 11 amino acids. CDR1 and CDR2 from the germline V gene are SGHTA and FQGNSA. V gave up 5 bases and J gave up 1 base, with 2 bases separating them. The CDR3, as DNA: TGTGCCAGCAGCGGCCAAGAGACCCAGTACTTC. Amino acids: CASSGQETQYF. The full variable domain, rest sourced from reference TRBV7-2 and TRBJ2-5, is GAGVSQSPSNKVTEKGKDVELRCDPISGHTALYWYRQSLGQGLEFLIYFQGNSAPDKSGLPSDRFSAERTGGSVSTLTIQRTQQEDSAVYLCASSGQETQYFGPGTRLLVL.

J is TRBJ1-2 and V is TRBV6-1; no clear D. The V end was cut by 2 bases, the J end by 4 bases, with 11 bases between. The CDR3 loop spans 14 amino acids. In germline, CDR1 is MNHNS, CDR2 SASEGT. Here the CDR3 reads CASSEMGIVYGYTF. As DNA, the CDR3 is TGTGCCAGCAGTGAAATGGGAATAGTCTATGGCTACACCTTC.

This rearrangement joins TRBV9 to TRBJ2-2; D is unclear. In germline, CDR1 is SGDLS, CDR2 YYNGEE. The CDR3 totals 13 residues. V lost 2 bases to trimming and J lost 0 bases, with 2 bases between them. The CDR3 sequence: CASSVSNTGELFF. CDR3 DNA sequence: TGTGCCAGCAGCGTTTCGAACACCGGGGAGCTGTTTTTT.

This clone was observed a handful of times. The chain uses TRBV30 and TRBJ1-5; tentatively, D is TRBD1 (5 bases). Germline-derived CDR1 and CDR2 are GTSNPN and SVGIG (reference sequence). With 3 bases removed from V and 2 bases from J, the gap between germline ends came to 14 bases. The CDR3 is 15 amino acids. CDR3 residues: CAWSVGGLGNQPQHF. In DNA, the CDR3 is TGTGCCTGGAGCGTTGGGGGATTAGGCAATCAGCCCCAGCATTTT.

The chain combines TRBV7-2 with TRBJ2-3; D uncertain. V lost 3 bases to trimming and J lost 2 bases, with 6 bases between them. Germline assignment: CDR1 SGHTA and CDR2 FQGNSA. The CDR3 covers 13 residues. For the CDR3, the DNA is TGTGCCAGCAGCTTCAAAGACACAGATACGCAGTATTTT. Translated, it gives CASSFKDTDTQYF.

The sample holds a few counts of this clone. Other DNA sequences of this sample code for an identical CDR3. The chain recombines TRBV7-2 with TRBJ2-5; 11 bases fit TRBD1. The germline gives CDR1 SGHTA, CDR2 FQGNSA. V trimming: 0 bases; J trimming: 3 bases; junction bases outside the gene matches: 3. The CDR3 length is 16 residues. CDR3 residues: CASSLARGQGEETQYF. The DNA of the CDR3 is TGTGCCAGCAGCTTAGCCCGGGGACAGGGGGAAGAGACCCAGTACTTC. The full variable domain, with the rest looked up from reference TRBV7-2 and TRBJ2-5, is GAGVSQSPSNKVTEKGKDVELRCDPISGHTALYWYRQSLGQGLEFLIYFQGNSAPDKSGLPSDRFSAERTGGSVSTLTIQRTQQEDSAVYLCASSLARGQGEETQYFGPGTRLLVL.

This clone appeared a few times. The rearrangement uses TRBV18 and TRBJ2-7; D unclear. Germline CDR1 reads KGHSH; CDR2 reads LQKENI. V was shortened by 5 bases and J by 3 bases, with 11 bases between the two germline ends. CDR3 length equals 13 residues. The CDR3 DNA reads as TGTGCCAGCTCATCAGATTCCCTCTACGAGCAGTACTTC. This encodes CASSSDSLYEQYF.

This chain connects TRBV5-1 to TRBJ2-1; a weak D match, TRBD1 (5 bases). Germline V gene sequence: CDR1 SGHRS, CDR2 YFSETQ. There are 14 residues in the CDR3. The V and J ends lost 0 bases and 4 bases respectively, with 8 bases between them. The CDR3: CASSLGREYNEQFF. DNA of the CDR3: TGCGCCAGCAGCTTGGGCAGGGAATACAATGAGCAGTTCTTC.

This clone has only a few counts. CDR3: CASSQDPPSGGVKEQFF. The CDR3, as DNA: TGTGCCAGCAGCCAAGATCCTCCTAGCGGGGGTGTGAAGGAGCAGTTCTTC. The chain joins TRBV4-2 to TRBJ2-1; 10 bases agree with TRBD2. V lost 0 bases, J lost 10 bases, and 12 bases stayed unmatched. Germline loops: CDR1 LGHNA, CDR2 YNFKEQ. The length of the CDR3 is 17 residues.

The chain joins TRBV20-1 to TRBJ2-3; no clear D. Per the germline V gene, CDR1 is DFQATT and CDR2 is SNEGSKA (reference sequence). CDR3 length equals 11 residues. V was shortened by 1 base and J by 4 bases, with 3 bases between the two germline ends. The CDR3 region has the DNA TGCAGTGCTAGAGTGCCAGATACGCAGTATTTT. It specifies CSARVPDTQYF.

The rearrangement joins TRBV29-1 to TRBJ1-1; D unresolved. Looked up from germline, CDR1 is SQVTM and CDR2 is ANQGSEA. V lost 2 bases, J lost 3 bases, and 10 bases lay in between. CDR3 length: 13 amino acids. CDR3 amino acids: CSVELQQYTEAFF. The CDR3 bases are TGCAGCGTTGAATTGCAGCAGTACACTGAAGCTTTCTTT.

The rearrangement uses TRBV7-3 and TRBJ2-2; D uncertain. The germline gives CDR1 SGHTA, CDR2 FQGTGA. This CDR3 comprises 15 residues. V was shortened by 2 bases and J by 5 bases, with 12 bases between the two germline ends. The CDR3 bases are TGTGCCAGCAGCTTAGGCCTCCTGGGGACCGGGGAGCTGTTTTTT. Protein sequence: CASSLGLLGTGELFF.

This clone has just a few counts. This rearrangement joins TRBV5-8 to TRBJ2-3, with D possibly TRBD2 on 5 matching bases. V was clipped by 3 bases and J by 1 base, with 9 bases between them. CDR1 is SGHTS and CDR2 is YDEGEE in the germline V gene. The CDR3 runs to 14 residues. The CDR3 nucleotides are TGTGCCAGCAGCTCTGGACTGGGCACAGATACGCAGTATTTT. As protein: CASSSGLGTDTQYF.

This clone has a handful of counts. V gene TRBV7-9 combines with J gene TRBJ2-7; D unresolved. Looked up from germline, CDR1 is SEHNR and CDR2 is FQNEAQ (reference sequence). V gave up 7 bases and J gave up 2 bases, with 12 bases separating them. The CDR3 contains 13 residues. The CDR3 sequence is CASTGGRAYEQYF. CDR3 coding DNA: TGTGCCAGCACCGGCGGTAGAGCCTACGAGCAGTACTTC.

This clone was found a few times. With a far larger clone one base away, a read error is the likely cause. Additional DNA sequences in this sample encode the identical CDR3. The chain uses TRBV5-6 and TRBJ2-1; D is undetermined. Trimming cost V 4 bases and J 7 bases, with 9 bases left between them. The germline CDR1 and CDR2 sequences are SGHDT and YYEEEE. This CDR3 has 12 amino acids. The CDR3 loop is CASSRHVNEQFF. Written as DNA, the CDR3 is TGTGCCAGCAGCCGGCATGTGAATGAGCAGTTCTTC.

The chain employs TRBV4-2 and TRBJ2-4; 10 nucleotides agree with TRBD2. CDR1 and CDR2 (germline): LGHNA, YNFKEQ. This CDR3 is built from 17 residues. V was pared by 5 bases and J by 1 base, with 8 bases of the junction left unmatched. The CDR3 DNA reads TGTGCCAGCAGCACTTCAAGCGGGGGGGCGGCCAAAAACATTCAGTACTTC. This sequence encodes CASSTSSGGAAKNIQYF.

The V gene is TRBV7-8, the J gene TRBJ2-1; D might be TRBD2 (5 bases). CDR3 length: 14 amino acids. From germline, CDR1 is SGHVS and CDR2 FQNEAQ. Trimming shortened V by 8 bases and J by 5 bases, and 16 bases separated the two germline ends. The CDR3 DNA reads as TGTGCCAGCCTCCGCGGGCCGTGGGACAATGAGCAGTTCTTC. Encoded protein: CASLRGPWDNEQFF.

This clone was observed many times. Here the CDR3 DNA reads TGTGCCTGGAGTAAACAAGTCCTAAACACCGGGGAGCTGTTTTTT. Translation: CAWSKQVLNTGELFF. The chain is built from TRBV30 and TRBJ2-2; D remains unclear. This CDR3 comprises 15 residues. V shed 2 bases and J shed 2 bases, with 12 bases lying between them. Germline V CDR1 and CDR2: GTSNPN, SVGIG (reference sequence). The whole variable domain, remainder taken from reference TRBV30 and TRBJ2-2, is SQTIHQWPATLVQPVGSPLSLECTVEGTSNPNLYWYRQAAGRGLQLLFYSVGIGQISSEVPQNLSASRPQDRQFILSSKKLLLSDSGFYLCAWSKQVLNTGELFFGEGSRLTVL.

This clone appeared many times. The V and J genes are TRBV29-1 and TRBJ2-5, with D possibly being TRBD2 (5 bases). V was clipped by 4 bases and J by 3 bases, with 12 bases between them. Germline loops: CDR1 SQVTM, CDR2 ANQGSEA. The CDR3 totals 13 residues. The CDR3 DNA reads TGCAGCGTTGCGGGGTGGGCCAAAGAGACCCAGTACTTC. Translation gives CSVAGWAKETQYF.

Many counts were recorded for this clone. The chain has TRBV5-4 and TRBJ2-1; 7 positions agree with TRBD1. CDR3 length: 12 residues. Germline loops: CDR1 SGHNT, CDR2 YYREEE (reference sequence). Unmatched junction bases numbered 8, after V lost 6 bases and J lost 11 bases. CDR3 sequence (DNA): TGTGCCAGCATCGACAGGGAAGCGAAGCAGTTCTTC. The encoded protein is CASIDREAKQFF. The full variable domain, completed using reference TRBV5-4 and TRBJ2-1, is ETGVTQSPTHLIKTRGQQVTLRCSSQSGHNTVSWYQQALGQGPQFIFQYYREEENGRGNFPPRFSGLQFPNYSSELNVNALELDDSALYLCASIDREAKQFFGPGTRLTVL.

A remark on this clone: The junction departs from the called germline gene at one end, perhaps through a read error. The V call is TRBV12-5, the J call TRBJ2-5; tentative D call: TRBD2 (6 bases). Germline CDR1 reads LGHNT; CDR2 reads FRNRAP. This CDR3 spans 16 amino acids. CDR3 nucleotide sequence: TGTGCTAGTGGTGTGGTACTGGGGGGTCGTCAAGAGACCCAGTACTTC. Translation: CASGVVLGGRQETQYF.

The rearrangement uses TRBV7-2 and TRBJ1-1; a weak D match, TRBD1 (5 bases). Germline V gene sequence: CDR1 SGHTA, CDR2 FQGNSA. The CDR3 is 13 residues long. Trimming pared 3 bases from V and 5 bases from J, leaving 10 bases between. CDR3 sequence reads: CASSLGQGTEAFF. The CDR3 DNA sequence: TGTGCCAGCAGCTTGGGTCAGGGAACTGAAGCTTTCTTT.

This clone was seen only once. The chain combines TRBV29-1 with TRBJ2-3; D is perhaps TRBD1 (5 bases). Trimming shortened V by 4 bases and J by 2 bases, and 13 bases separated the two germline ends. The CDR3 contains 14 residues. Germline CDR1 and CDR2: SQVTM and ANQGSEA. The CDR3 DNA reads TGCAGCGTTGCTGCAGGGCTTATCACAGATACGCAGTATTTT. Its protein is CSVAAGLITDTQYF.

This chain joins TRBV6-5 and TRBJ2-6, with D perhaps TRBD1 (6 bases). The germline gives CDR1 MNHEY, CDR2 SVGAGI. The CDR3 has 14 residues. V was shortened by 6 bases and J by 3 bases, with 9 bases between the two germline ends. The CDR3 bases are TGTGCCAGCAGCACAGGGTTTGGGGCCAACGTCCTGACTTTC. Translated: CASSTGFGANVLTF.

V gene TRBV9 combines with J gene TRBJ2-1; 13 bases are a match to TRBD2. With V trimmed by 2 bases and J by 8 bases, 1 base remained unmatched. The CDR3 totals 14 residues. The V gene's germline CDR1 is SGDLS and CDR2 YYNGEE. The CDR3 protein is CASSVGTSGDEQFF. CDR3 DNA sequence: TGTGCCAGCAGCGTCGGGACTAGCGGGGATGAGCAGTTCTTC.

There are a few counts of this clone. The chain links TRBV4-3 to TRBJ1-3; no clear D. With 4 bases removed from V and 4 bases from J, the gap between germline ends came to 5 bases. CDR1 LGHNA and CDR2 YSLEER come from the germline V gene. CDR3 length: 12 residues. The CDR3 DNA reads as TGCGCCAGCAGCCCTCAGGGAAACACCATATATTTT. Amino acid sequence: CASSPQGNTIYF.

This clone turned up a few times. The chain carries TRBV6-5 and TRBJ2-3, with D tentatively TRBD2 (5 bases). The germline gives CDR1 MNHEY, CDR2 SVGAGI. The V gene lost 4 bases and the J gene lost 4 bases, with 9 bases spanning the gap. The CDR3 spans 13 residues. In nucleotides, the CDR3 is TGTGCCAGCAGTTCGTCCGGGGCAGATACGCAGTATTTT. Translation gives CASSSSGADTQYF.

This chain links TRBV6-6 with TRBJ2-1; 9 nucleotides agree with TRBD1. Germline V gene data show CDR1 as MNHNY and CDR2 as SVGAGI (reference sequence). The CDR3 is 16 amino acids. The ends lost 7 bases at V and 6 bases at J; junction bases unmatched: 13. In DNA, the CDR3 is TGTGCCAGCACCCCTACCGGGACAGGGAATACCAATGAGCAGTTCTTC. As protein: CASTPTGTGNTNEQFF.

This clone has only a few counts. The gene calls are TRBV5-4 and TRBJ1-1; no firm D call. This CDR3 is 13 amino acids long. Germline assignment: CDR1 SGHNT and CDR2 YYREEE (reference sequence). Trimming shortened V by 4 bases and J by 4 bases, and 11 bases separated the two germline ends. In nucleotides, the CDR3 is TGTGCCAGCAGCAGAGACGGGATCACTGAAGCTTTCTTT. It is translated as CASSRDGITEAFF.

This clone appeared a few times. The chain employs TRBV21-1 and TRBJ2-1; TRBD1 is taken as the D call from the table, unchecked against the DNA. TRBV21-1 is a pseudogene locus. This CDR3 comprises 15 residues. Written as DNA, the CDR3 is TGTGCCAGCAGCCATCGACAGGGAGCCTACAATGAGCAGTTCTTC. Amino acids: CASSHRQGAYNEQFF.

Many counts were recorded for this clone. The V gene is TRBV7-2, the J gene TRBJ2-3; 9 bases are a match to TRBD1. Trimming removed 3 bases from V and 1 base from J; junction bases left unmatched: 5. CDR3 length: 16 amino acids. CDR1 is SGHTA and CDR2 is FQGNSA in the germline V gene. This chain's CDR3 is CASSLTRDRGTDTQYF. As DNA, the CDR3 is TGTGCCAGCAGCTTGACCCGGGACAGGGGCACAGATACGCAGTATTTT.

This clone was counted between two and nine times. The chain links TRBV28 to TRBJ2-5; D may be TRBD2 (5 bases). CDR3 length: 15 residues. Trimming cost V 5 bases and J 5 bases, with 18 bases left between them. Per the germline V gene, CDR1 is MDHEN and CDR2 is SYDVKM. Written as DNA, the CDR3 is TGTGCCAGCAGTCCCCCCCGCGGGCCAGGCGAGACCCAGTACTTC. Translated, it gives CASSPPRGPGETQYF.